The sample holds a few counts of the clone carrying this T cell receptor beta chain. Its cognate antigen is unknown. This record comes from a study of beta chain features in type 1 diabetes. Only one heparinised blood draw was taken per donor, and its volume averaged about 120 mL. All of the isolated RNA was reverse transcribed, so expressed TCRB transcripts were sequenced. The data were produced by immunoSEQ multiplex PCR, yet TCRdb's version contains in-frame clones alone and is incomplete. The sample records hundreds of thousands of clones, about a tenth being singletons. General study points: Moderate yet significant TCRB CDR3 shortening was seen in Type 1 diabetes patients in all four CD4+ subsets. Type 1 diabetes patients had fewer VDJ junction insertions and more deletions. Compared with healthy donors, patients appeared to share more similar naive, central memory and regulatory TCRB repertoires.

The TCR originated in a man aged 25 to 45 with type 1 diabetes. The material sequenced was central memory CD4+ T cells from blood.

CDR3 sequence: CASNEGLSYEQYF. DNA of the CDR3: TGTGCCAGTAATGAGGGCCTCTCTTACGAGCAGTACTTC. The chain has TRBV19 and TRBJ2-7, with a weak D call TRBD2 (5 bases). Per the germline V gene, CDR1 is LNHDA and CDR2 is SQIVND (reference sequence). The CDR3 is 13 amino acids. Trimming removed 7 bases at V and 4 bases at J, with 14 bases between.